The clone carrying this T cell receptor (beta chain) came up many times. These data come from a study of T cells in Graves' hyperthyroidism and ophthalmopathy. For the study at large: Sampling of peripheral blood happened at initial diagnosis, prior to any treatment.

Exclusion criteria comprised uncontrolled infection, other autoimmune disease, pregnancy or lactation. Clinical symptoms, serum thyroxine and TRAb, thyroid ultrasound and orbital computed tomography together formed the diagnostic basis. Blood dates from first hyperthyroidism diagnosis, before any ophthalmopathy symptoms. RNA transcripts provided the source from which TCR beta CDR3 regions were amplified. The study used the HTBI primer set for a first-round RT-PCR of the TCR CDR3. TCRdb redid the calling of the multiplex PCR reads with MiXCR, one entry per CDR3 protein. The sample shows some 600,000 distinct CDR3 sequences, approximately 14% of them seen only once. Germline lookup yields CDR1 MNHNS and CDR2 SASEGT. This CDR3 has 15 amino acids. After removal of 1 base from V and 5 bases from J, the junction contained 3 bases not matched to a gene.

Sequencing was carried out using blood. This chain uses TRBV6-1 with TRBJ2-5; 11 bases line up with TRBD1. The clonotype comes from a woman in her 30s with Graves' hyperthyroidism that later progressed to Graves' ophthalmopathy. The CDR3 DNA reads as TGTGCCAGCAGTGAAGGCGGGACAGGGGGGGAGACCCAGTACTTC. Protein product: CASSEGGTGGETQYF.